The sequence of this TCR beta chain was determined in a study of cytomegalovirus exposure and HLA in healthy donors. The wider study: Earlier, 150 million to 200 million T cells were analyzed, and some 120 million unique TCR beta sequences were found among them.

Remarks on this clone: Antigen specificity is unknown.

With 7 bases removed from V and 8 bases from J, the gap between germline ends came to 17 bases. Germline loops: CDR1 MDHEN, CDR2 SYDVKM. CDR3 length equals 13 residues. Vbeta (60) and Jbeta (13) primers were used in the PCR. Clones were sequenced by immunoSEQ multiplex PCR, and TCRdb holds only the in-frame ones, with some missing. The sample lists around 130,000 clones; about two thirds were seen once. Samples came from healthy bone marrow donors. Nominally healthy donors were sampled, though unrecorded immune exposures were likely. Whole-study findings and limits: Common viral pathogens seemed to be connected with several of the most significant clusters, according to a later analysis.

This clonotype originated in a man aged 40-49 years in good health and CMV-seropositive. Input material: PBMCs. This chain joins TRBV28 and TRBJ1-1; possibly TRBD1 for D (6 bases). In DNA, the CDR3 is TGTGCCAGCACGGTACAGGGCGAAGCGGAAGCTTTCTTT. As protein: CASTVQGEAEAFF.